The present entry profiles one T cell receptor (beta chain) with its context. With the read ending 3 residues before the CDR3 end, the germline J gene is used to fill in that end. Some clones are missing from TCRdb's copy, which holds only in-frame ones; the method was immunoSEQ multiplex PCR. The repertoire table contains some 15,000 clones. The sample comes from a study of Tregs in tolerant kidney transplant recipients. Recipients received nonmyeloablative bone marrow transplants from related graft donors, with transient mixed chimerism. CDR1 is SGHRS, CDR2 YFSETQ, per germline. The CDR3 has 16 residues. V trimming: 0 bases; J trimming: 0 bases; junction bases outside the gene matches: 3.

Sequences were derived from CD8+ T cells from blood (PBMCs), sampled 6 months after the transplant. The chain couples TRBV5-1 to TRBJ2-3, with 8 bases identical to TRBD2. The sequence was collected from a human patient who received a combined kidney and bone marrow transplant. Some of the T cells may derive from the graft donor. CDR3 DNA, as far as it was read: TGCGCCAGCAGCTTGGCGGCGGGGGGTAGCACAGATACG. Encoded protein: CASSLAAGGSTDT. In full, the CDR3 reads CASSLAAGGSTDTQYF.